The sample holds a few counts of the clone carrying this T cell receptor (beta chain). Its specificity is not known. The data originate from a study of cytomegalovirus exposure and HLA in healthy donors. Background on the study: From donors who were HLA-typed, an early data release held 80 million to 95 million unique TCRs. Study results and limitations: Looking again later, the authors saw that most CMV-associated TCR beta chains seemed HLA-restricted.

V shed 2 bases, J shed 0 bases, and the junction held 3 bases outside the gene matches. Germline V gives CDR1 MNHEY, CDR2 SVGAGI. The CDR3 is 15 amino acids. Primers included in the PCR were 60 Vbeta and 13 Jbeta primers. Original analysis: As a later analysis found, there were 80 million or so unique TCR beta chains, of which roughly 11 million were shared. Using immunoSEQ multiplex PCR, the repertoire was profiled, and TCRdb retains in-frame clones only, with some absent. The V and J calls and the clone size are those of that table, but D and trimming were determined from the DNA. The profile shows some 100,000 clones, roughly 80% of them singletons.

The specimen was PBMCs. The origin of this receptor is a male donor in good health and CMV-seropositive. The rearrangement links TRBV6-5 to TRBJ1-1; TRBD1 matches at 7 bases. CDR3 in amino acids: CASSYGTDMNTEAFF. The CDR3, as DNA: TGTGCCAGCAGTTACGGGACAGACATGAACACTGAAGCTTTCTTT.